What follows is one TCR beta chain and its context. Recruited during active infection, patients (from Seattle) were subsequently followed longitudinally. The CDR3 runs to 17 residues. Trimming took 1 base from V and 3 from J, leaving 19 bases between them. Germline V gene sequence: CDR1 LNHNV, CDR2 YYDKDF (reference sequence). Source study methods: Cell counts per sample came from amplifying reference gene primers. The repertoire was sequenced with immunoSEQ multiplex PCR; TCRdb's copy has only in-frame clones and lacks some. That table is the source of V, J and clone size, and D and trimming were worked out from the DNA. The table shows 150,000 to 200,000 clones, with 86% occurring only once. The data belong to a study of blood T cell repertoires in COVID-19. Across the study: Nucleic acid was either cDNA or gDNA, and it came from T cells, B-cell-depleted T cells, or PBMCs.

The rearrangement joins TRBV15 to TRBJ2-7; D perhaps matches TRBD1 (5 bases). The sequenced material came from peripheral blood. The sequence was obtained from a woman aged 55-75 years with COVID-19, enrolled during active disease. The DNA of the CDR3 is TGTGCCACCAGCAGAGGAGGTCAGGGTTTCGGATTCTACGAGCAGTACTTC. Its protein product is CATSRGGQGFGFYEQYF.